The sequence of this T cell receptor beta chain was determined in a study of blood T cells in healthy people across ages. This clonotype was counted only a few times. Primers used in a second PCR of roughly 6 to 11 cycles were a sample-barcoded 5' primer and a J-beta primer mix. TCRdb passed the 5' RACE reads through MiXCR, listing each CDR3 protein once. The sample lists more than 750,000 distinct CDR3 sequences, almost 30% occurring once. The CDR3 is 13 amino acids. The germline V and J ends were trimmed by 10 bases and 9 bases, with 19 bases remaining between them. Germline CDR1 ENHRY, CDR2 SYGVKD. These data are also associated with another study on T cells of mothers and their children.

The material sequenced was blood. This chain uses TRBV10-3 with TRBJ2-1; D perhaps matches TRBD1 (6 bases). The origin of this receptor is a woman aged 40 to 50 in good health. In DNA form, the CDR3 reads TGTGCCACCCGGGACACTGCGATCGCTGAGCAGTTCTTC. Encoded protein: CATRDTAIAEQFF.